The TCR beta chain described here comes from a study of cytomegalovirus exposure and HLA in healthy donors. As for the study in general: The early release's HLA-typed donors yielded tens of millions of unique TCRs.

V was pared by 4 bases and J by 4 bases, with 19 bases between. This CDR3 has 16 amino acids. Germline CDR1 reads LNHDA; CDR2 reads SQIVND (reference sequence). As regards this clone: Its specificity is unknown.

The PCR used 60 Vbeta and 13 Jbeta primers. Profiled with immunoSEQ multiplex PCR; TCRdb holds only in-frame clones, not every one. This sample's table has tens of thousands of clones. Study findings and constraints: Cytomegalovirus status, reportedly, was diagnosed with high specificity and sensitivity by the classifier. A later analysis revealed that TCR association rates differed between HLA loci, peaking at DRB1 and bottoming out at HLA-C. Across donors, sequencing depth was assumed by presence/absence analyses to be roughly uniform.

The chain uses TRBV19 and TRBJ1-2; TRBD1 is a possible D gene (6 bases). Sequenced input: PBMCs. The clonotype was recovered from a woman aged 25-40 years in good health and CMV-seronegative. The CDR3 nucleotides read TGTGCCAGTAGTACCCTTAGAGGGGGGGCTGGCTATGGCTACACCTTC. Translating it yields CASSTLRGGAGYGYTF.